This T cell receptor (beta chain) was sequenced during a study of T-cell reconstitution after alpha-beta-depleted transplantation in children. Germline lookup yields CDR1 SGHRS and CDR2 YFSETQ. The CDR3 totals 15 residues. Between the trimmed V and J ends, which lost 4 bases and 4 bases, there was a span of 15 bases. TCRbeta library construction was performed incorporating unique molecular identifiers. TCRdb ran MiXCR on the PCR reads and lists one entry per CDR3 protein. The profile shows more than 150,000 distinct CDR3 sequences, over 5.5% of them singletons. This clonotype has at least ten counts. Sequences were derived from PBMCs from the stem cell graft donor, sampled from the stem cell graft. The rearrangement links TRBV5-1 to TRBJ1-3; possibly TRBD1 for D (5 bases). The sequence derives from a human donor who donated a stem cell graft to a child with Wiskott-Aldrich syndrome. CDR3 sequence: CASSPGVARGNTIYF. In nucleotides, the CDR3 is TGCGCCAGCAGCCCGGGGGTAGCGAGAGGAAACACCATATATTTT.